Listed below are T cell receptor beta chains from one sample, sequenced in a study of blood T cell repertoires in COVID-19. The repertoire was sequenced with immunoSEQ multiplex PCR; TCRdb's copy has only in-frame clones and lacks some. The sample lists a few hundred thousand clones, approximately 90% occurring once. The sequencing input was peripheral blood. These receptors all come from a man aged 25-40 years with acute or convalescent COVID-19. Each CDR3 is given with its conserved first and last residue. D genes are given only for firm matches. The size of a clone is reported for some rows only, either as once, few or many, or as a class for expanded clones.

j_call clone_size d_call v_call cdr3_aa cdr3_nt
TRBJ1-2 few - TRBV2 CASSEIGADYGYTF TGTGCCAGCAGTGAAATAGGGGCGGACTATGGCTACACCTTC
TRBJ2-2 - - TRBV9 CASSVGVTGLTGELFF TGTGCCAGCAGCGTAGGGGTGACGGGTCTCACCGGGGAGCTGTTTTTT
TRBJ2-5 - TRBD2 TRBV19 CASSIGLAGGYQETQYF TGTGCCAGTAGTATCGGACTAGCGGGAGGGTACCAAGAGACCCAGTACTTC
TRBJ1-5 - - TRBV15 CATSRAVGANQPQHF TGTGCCACCAGCAGAGCGGTGGGAGCCAATCAGCCCCAGCATTTT
TRBJ2-5 - - TRBV7-3 CASSTAGGRETQYF TGTGCCAGCAGCACCGCAGGGGGGAGGGAGACCCAGTACTTC
TRBJ1-5 - - TRBV5-6 CASSLGRGPQPQHF TGTGCCAGCAGCCTTGGGAGAGGGCCTCAGCCCCAGCATTTT
TRBJ1-4 - TRBD1 TRBV6-5 CASSYILTGGVEKLFF TGTGCCAGCAGTTACATCTTGACAGGGGGAGTTGAAAAACTGTTTTTT
TRBJ2-7 - TRBD2 TRBV10-1 CASSDGRGYEQYF TGCGCCAGCAGTGACGGGAGGGGTTACGAGCAGTACTTC
TRBJ1-2 - - TRBV19 CASSIARTNYGYTF TGTGCCAGTAGTATAGCCAGGACTAACTATGGCTACACCTTC
TRBJ1-5 - - TRBV19 CASSILSTNQPQHF TGTGCCAGTAGTATCCTGAGTACCAATCAGCCCCAGCATTTT
TRBJ1-2 - - TRBV24-1 CATSHSLYGYTF TGTGCCACCAGCCACAGTCTTTATGGCTACACCTTC
TRBJ1-6 - - TRBV5-4 CASSPGNPYNSPLHF TGTGCCAGCAGCCCCGGTAACCCCTATAATTCACCCCTCCACTTT
TRBJ2-7 - TRBD1 TRBV19 CASTPGTGAYEQYF TGTGCCAGTACCCCCGGGACAGGTGCCTACGAGCAGTACTTC